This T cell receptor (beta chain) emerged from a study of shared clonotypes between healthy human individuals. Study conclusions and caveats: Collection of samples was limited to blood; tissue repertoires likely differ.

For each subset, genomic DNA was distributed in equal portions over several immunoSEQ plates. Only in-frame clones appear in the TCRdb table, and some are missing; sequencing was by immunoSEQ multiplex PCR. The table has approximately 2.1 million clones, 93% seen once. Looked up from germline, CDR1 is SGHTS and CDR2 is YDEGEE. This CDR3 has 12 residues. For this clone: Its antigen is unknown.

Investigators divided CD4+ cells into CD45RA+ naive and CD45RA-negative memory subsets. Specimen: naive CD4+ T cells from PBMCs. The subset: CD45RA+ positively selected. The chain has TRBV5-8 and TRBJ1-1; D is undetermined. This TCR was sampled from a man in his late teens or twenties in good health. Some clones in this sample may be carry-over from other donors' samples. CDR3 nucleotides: TGTGGATCGCTCCTTCGGAACACTGAAGCTTTCTTT. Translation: CGSLLRNTEAFF.